This T cell receptor beta chain is drawn from a study of CD8 T cells in Susac syndrome (dated by TCRdb to between 2018 and 2021). Background for the entire study: The study used repertoire sequencing to test whether antigen drove CD8+ T cell activation and differentiation in Susac syndrome. CD8+ T cell repertoire clonality was compared between 11 to 12 healthy donors, roughly 14 Susac syndrome patients and fewer than 19 multiple sclerosis patients.

RNA was extracted with the RNeasy kit and 0.5 to 1 ug was reverse transcribed using random hexamers. The immunoSEQ multiplex PCR assay, which covers 54 Vbeta and 13 Jbeta segments, was used to amplify TCR beta CDR3 regions. To correct PCR amplification bias, a synthetic template baseline was used for both primer optimization and computational correction. The original pipeline was this. Only productive sequences were kept, with reads annotated to V, D and J genes according to IMGT and analyzed in immunoSEQ Analyzer. Clonality was computed as one minus Shannon entropy normalized by log2 of the number of productive unique sequences. For each patient and control, public and private clones were evaluated within the 100 most prevalent clones. Clones were defined as Susac-specific when absent from the healthy and MS cohorts, from 1052 published viral clones and from other ImmuneACCESS disease sequences. The public sequencing data were trimmed at Q25 with fastp and processed into clonotypes with MiXCR by TCRdb, which kept only in-frame beta chains. Each entry is one CDR3 protein sequence, shown with its most common DNA and genes. The V and J calls were determined by TCRdb, not by the authors. This sample is represented by 250,000 to 300,000 distinct CDR3 sequences; 85% of them were singletons. Together, the top ten hold 0.21% of the sample.

Trimming removed 7 bases from V and 5 bases from J, leaving 12 bases between the germline ends. Based on the germline V gene (reference sequence), the CDR1 and CDR2 sequences are LNHDA and SQIVND. From the cysteine through the phenylalanine, the CDR3 covers 13 amino acids. The kept DNA is CDR3 alone, 39 bases in frame from the first base. Findings and caveats that apply to the study as a whole: The number of individuals in the TCR sequencing and HLA analysis was acknowledged as relatively small.

Peripheral blood CD8+ and CD4+ T cells from healthy donors, Susac syndrome patients and multiple sclerosis patients were profiled using high-throughput TCR beta sequencing. The multiple sclerosis controls were treatment-naive patients who had stable or active relapsing-remitting disease and met the revised McDonald criteria. CD8+ TEMRA cells were enriched by FACS, while bulk CD8+ and CD4+ T cells were purified by magnetic negative isolation. Blood was drawn into EDTA tubes, processed within 24 hours, and PBMCs were isolated by density gradient centrifugation. PBMCs intended for TCR sequencing were frozen in liquid nitrogen and were later thawed in a 37 degrees C water bath. The sorted or isolated CD4+, CD8+ and CD8+ TEMRA cells had a purity of 90% or higher. This clonotype was seen only a few times. The antigen this receptor binds is unknown. Within one base of it there is no much larger clone, and no base qualities were kept.

This TCR came from a human donor with multiple sclerosis. The sequencing sample was made of CD8+ T cells from PBMCs. The V and J segments used are TRBV19 and TRBJ2-1, with TRBD2 as a weak D call on 6 bases. The CDR3 in this case is CASTGDWDNEQFF. The nucleotides read TGTGCCAGTACCGGGGACTGGGACAATGAGCAGTTCTTC.